These 30 T cell receptor beta chains share one sample of origin, sequenced in a study of T cell responses to AZD1222 COVID-19 vaccine. Sequenced by immunoSEQ multiplex PCR; TCRdb stores in-frame clones only, minus some. The table shows 130,000 to 150,000 clones, with 85% to 90% occurring only once. Sequencing was performed on peripheral blood, taken 28 days after the second AZD1222 dose. Receptors originate from an adult who received the AZD1222 COVID-19 vaccine.

This clone appeared a single time. This rearrangement joins TRBV7-9 to TRBJ2-1; tentatively, D is TRBD2 (6 bases). This CDR3 contains 16 residues. Deletions cut 3 bases from V and 4 bases from J, with 16 bases between. Germline lookup yields CDR1 SEHNR and CDR2 FQNEAQ (reference sequence). The DNA for the CDR3 is TGTGCCAGCAGCTTTTCTACCGGGGGAGAATACAATGAGCAGTTCTTC. This codes for CASSFSTGGEYNEQFF.

The gene calls are TRBV5-4 and TRBJ2-7; D unclear. The CDR3 runs to 13 residues. Germline CDR1 and CDR2: SGHNT and YYREEE (reference sequence). Trimming took off 0 bases at V and 2 bases at J, with 6 bases between the two ends. CDR3 in amino acids: CASSLDSAYEQYF. The CDR3 DNA reads as TGTGCCAGCAGCTTGGACAGCGCCTACGAGCAGTACTTC.

The table lists this clone with a count of one. The chain is built from TRBV27 and TRBJ2-1, with TRBD2 matching 8 bases. Germline values: CDR1 MNHEY, CDR2 SMNVEV (reference sequence). This CDR3 has 16 residues. V lost 5 bases, J lost 4 bases, and 10 bases stayed unmatched. The CDR3 reads CASSPGLANIYNEQFF. CDR3 nucleotide sequence: TGTGCCAGCAGTCCCGGACTAGCCAATATTTACAATGAGCAGTTCTTC.

The chain uses TRBV19 and TRBJ1-1; D is undetermined. This CDR3 spans 13 amino acids. V lost 5 bases to trimming and J lost 1 base, with 8 bases between them. CDR1 and CDR2 from the germline V gene are LNHDA and SQIVND (reference sequence). CDR3 nucleotide sequence: TGTGCCAGTAGTCAAACAAGGAACACTGAAGCTTTCTTT. It translates to CASSQTRNTEAFF.

This sequence joins TRBV5-1 and TRBJ1-1; 7 bases align to TRBD1. The germline gives CDR1 SGHRS, CDR2 YFSETQ. Germline trimming cut 4 bases from V and 0 bases from J; bases unmatched to any gene: 6. This CDR3 region has 15 residues. The CDR3 reads CASSPEGGLNTEAFF. CDR3 in DNA: TGCGCCAGCAGCCCGGAAGGGGGCTTGAACACTGAAGCTTTCTTT.

The sample holds a few counts of this clone. The CDR3 nucleotides are TGTGCCATCAGTGATAACGAGCAGCCCCAGCATTTT. Translated: CAISDNEQPQHF. The V gene is TRBV10-3, the J gene TRBJ1-5; no reliable D call. The CDR3 sequence is 12 residues long. The germline V and J ends were trimmed by 3 bases and 7 bases, with 7 bases remaining between them. Germline V gives CDR1 ENHRY, CDR2 SYGVKD.

The genes are TRBV7-9 and TRBJ2-5; D is unresolved. The germline CDR1 and CDR2 sequences are SEHNR and FQNEAQ (reference sequence). Between the trimmed V and J ends, which lost 2 bases and 4 bases, there was a span of 5 bases. The CDR3 covers 12 residues. CDR3 loop: CASSLMRETQYF. The DNA for the CDR3 is TGTGCCAGCAGCTTAATGCGAGAGACCCAGTACTTC.

With respect to this clone: A read error may produce the germline difference seen at one junction end. The chain employs TRBV7-9 and TRBJ2-3; 13 bases align to TRBD2. Germline-derived CDR1 and CDR2 are SEHNR and FQNEAQ (reference sequence). The CDR3 spans 14 residues. CDR3 residues: CASSFGLAGDRQYF. CDR3 sequence (DNA): TGTGCCAGCAGCTTCGGACTAGCGGGAGATAGGCAGTATTTT.

The genes are TRBV27 and TRBJ1-2; 9 bases line up with TRBD1. The length of the CDR3 is 13 residues. V lost 6 bases to trimming and J lost 8 bases; unmatched junction nucleotides: 7. CDR1 is MNHEY, CDR2 SMNVEV, per germline (reference sequence). DNA of the CDR3: TGTGCCAGCAGAGGACAGGGGATCGGCGGCTACACCTTC. This encodes CASRGQGIGGYTF.

The chain links TRBV3-1 (or the pseudogene TRBV3-2) to TRBJ2-3, with 7 bases that match TRBD2. Germline CDR1 is LGHDT and CDR2 is YNNKEL (reference sequence). The junction had 10 bases not matched to a gene; V was cut back by 7 bases and J by 6 bases. CDR3 length: 14 residues. The DNA for the CDR3 is TGTGCCAGCACCACGGGACTACCGTCCGATACGCAGTATTTT. Residues: CASTTGLPSDTQYF.

The genes are TRBV6-5 and TRBJ1-3, with D uncertain. The CDR3 is 14 residues long. The ends were cut back, 6 bases at V and 0 bases at J, with 9 bases in the middle. The germline CDR1 and CDR2 sequences are MNHEY and SVGAGI. CDR3 region: CASRLDDSGNTIYF. In DNA, the CDR3 is TGTGCCAGCAGGCTGGACGACTCTGGAAACACCATATATTTT.

V gene TRBV18 combines with J gene TRBJ2-7, with no clear D. The germline gives CDR1 KGHSH, CDR2 LQKENI. The CDR3 sequence is 14 residues long. V was pared by 2 bases and J by 2 bases, with 10 bases between. The CDR3 protein is CASSPSRQAYEQYF. CDR3 sequence (DNA): TGTGCCAGCTCACCAAGTAGGCAGGCCTACGAGCAGTACTTC.

The rearrangement uses TRBV15 and TRBJ2-5; a weak D match, TRBD1 (6 bases). The ends were cut back, 1 base at V and 5 bases at J, with 11 bases in the middle. The CDR3 totals 14 residues. CDR1 LNHNV and CDR2 YYDKDF come from the germline V gene (reference sequence). The CDR3 DNA follows: TGTGCCACCAGCAGAGGTGGGGGCGAGGAGACCCAGTACTTC. Its protein product is CATSRGGGEETQYF.

This clone has more than one count but fewer than ten. V and J are TRBV24-1 and TRBJ1-1; D gene uncertain. The germline CDR1 and CDR2 sequences are KGHDR and SFDVKD. The CDR3 contains 14 residues. Trimming removed 7 bases at V and 6 bases at J, with 17 bases between. DNA for the CDR3: TGTGCCACCAGCCTAGGCGGGGATCGGGCTGAAGCTTTCTTT. Its protein product is CATSLGGDRAEAFF.

The chain is built from TRBV11-2 and TRBJ1-1, with D perhaps matching TRBD1 (5 bases). The CDR3 has 14 residues. The ends were cut back, 3 bases at V and 7 bases at J, with 15 bases in the middle. CDR1 and CDR2 (germline): SGHAT, FQNNGV. The CDR3 DNA reads TGTGCCAGCAGCTTTTGGGGACGGGCAGATGAAGCTTTCTTT. It translates to CASSFWGRADEAFF. Looking up the rest from reference TRBV11-2 and TRBJ1-1 gives the full variable domain: EAGVAQSPRYKIIEKRQSVAFWCNPISGHATLYWYQQILGQGPKLLIQFQNNGVVDDSQLPKDRFSAERLKGVDSTLKIQPAKLEDSAVYLCASSFWGRADEAFFGQGTRLTVV.

The V gene is TRBV27, the J gene TRBJ2-5; D gene unclear. CDR1 and CDR2 (germline): MNHEY, SMNVEV (reference sequence). The CDR3 length is 8 residues. V dropped 5 bases and J dropped 12 bases, with 4 bases sitting between them. The CDR3 is CASSPKYF. As DNA, the CDR3 is TGTGCCAGCAGTCCCAAGTACTTC.

The chain carries TRBV9 and TRBJ2-5, with 10 bases aligning to TRBD2. The CDR3 has 15 residues. The germline gives CDR1 SGDLS, CDR2 YYNGEE. The V gene end was trimmed by 6 bases and the J gene end by 5 bases; junction bases not matched to a gene: 10. The CDR3 is CASTPAGGLWETQYF. The CDR3 nucleotides read TGTGCCAGCACCCCAGCGGGAGGGCTTTGGGAGACCCAGTACTTC.

Only a few counts were recorded for this clone. The gene calls are TRBV12-5 and TRBJ2-1; 8 nucleotides align to TRBD2. The V segment lost 5 bases and the J segment 9 bases; nucleotides outside the gene matches: 18. Germline CDR1 is LGHNT and CDR2 is FRNRAP. The CDR3 is made up of 17 amino acids. The CDR3 is CASGTGPRGLGHGEQFF. CDR3 nucleotide sequence: TGTGCTAGTGGTACTGGCCCCCGGGGACTAGGGCATGGTGAGCAGTTCTTC.

The chain links TRBV12-5 to TRBJ1-1; D is unresolved. V was trimmed by 1 base and J by 7 bases, leaving 4 bases between them. Germline lookup yields CDR1 LGHNT and CDR2 FRNRAP. This CDR3 spans 11 amino acids. CDR3 sequence (DNA): TGTGCTAGTGGTTTGGCGAATGAAGCTTTCTTT. Translating it yields CASGLANEAFF. Together with reference TRBV12-5 and TRBJ1-1, the CDR3 gives the full variable domain: DARVTQTPRHKVTEMGQEVTMRCQPILGHNTVFWYRQTMMQGLELLAYFRNRAPLDDSGMPKDRFSAEMPDATLATLKIQPSEPRDSAVYFCASGLANEAFFGQGTRLTVV.

This chain connects TRBV5-4 to TRBJ1-1; the D is unclear. Trimming stripped 2 bases from V and 7 bases from J, with 18 bases between. Germline lookup yields CDR1 SGHNT and CDR2 YYREEE (reference sequence). This CDR3 comprises 15 residues. The CDR3 nucleotides read TGTGCCAGCAGCTTCCCCGACCAACTTAACTTTGAAGCTTTCTTT. Amino acid sequence: CASSFPDQLNFEAFF.

This rearrangement joins TRBV19 to TRBJ1-1, with D perhaps TRBD1 (5 bases). The germline V and J ends were trimmed by 4 bases and 6 bases, with 12 bases remaining between them. CDR1 and CDR2 from the germline V gene are LNHDA and SQIVND (reference sequence). There are 13 residues in the CDR3. The CDR3 loop is CASSNRGVAEAFF. The CDR3 DNA reads as TGTGCCAGTAGTAATAGAGGGGTCGCTGAAGCTTTCTTT. The full variable domain, with the rest looked up from reference TRBV19 and TRBJ1-1, is DGGITQSPKYLFRKEGQNVTLSCEQNLNHDAMYWYRQDPGQGLRLIYYSQIVNDFQKGDIAEGYSVSREKKESFPLTVTSAQKNPTAFYLCASSNRGVAEAFFGQGTRLTVV.

Points on this clone: Other DNA sequences of this sample code for an identical CDR3. V is TRBV6-2 or TRBV6-3 and J is TRBJ2-2; 7 bases agree with TRBD2. V was clipped by 3 bases and J by 5 bases; unmatched bases: 6. The CDR3 loop spans 15 amino acids. Germline V gives CDR1 MNHEY, CDR2 SVGEGT. CDR3: CASSYSGGETGELFF. CDR3 DNA: TGTGCCAGCAGTTATAGTGGGGGGGAAACCGGGGAGCTGTTTTTT.

CDR3 sequence reads: CASSLGPLWNEKLFF. The CDR3 coding sequence is TGTGCCAGCAGCTTAGGGCCCCTCTGGAATGAAAAACTGTTTTTT. This chain joins TRBV7-2 and TRBJ1-4; D remains ambiguous. V was clipped by 1 base and J by 5 bases, with 11 bases between them. Germline V gives CDR1 SGHTA, CDR2 FQGNSA. This CDR3 is 15 amino acids long. The variable domain in full, completed from reference TRBV7-2 and TRBJ1-4, reads GAGVSQSPSNKVTEKGKDVELRCDPISGHTALYWYRQSLGQGLEFLIYFQGNSAPDKSGLPSDRFSAERTGGSVSTLTIQRTQQEDSAVYLCASSLGPLWNEKLFFGSGTQLSVL.

The CDR3 protein is CASSGTDYGYTF. Written as DNA, the CDR3 is TGCGCCAGCAGCGGGACAGACTATGGCTACACCTTC. The chain carries TRBV5-1 and TRBJ1-2; TRBD1 matches 7 bases. This CDR3 has 12 residues. The trim removed 4 bases at V and 3 bases at J, leaving 0 bases unmatched. The V gene's germline CDR1 is SGHRS and CDR2 YFSETQ.

The chain employs TRBV13 and TRBJ2-5, with TRBD1 as a possible D gene (5 bases). The ends were cut back, 5 bases at V and 5 bases at J, with 15 bases in the middle. Per germline, CDR1 PRHDT and CDR2 FYEKMQ (reference sequence). The CDR3 is 14 amino acids. The CDR3 reads CASSLRGRAETQYF. Here the CDR3 DNA reads TGTGCCAGCAGCCTAAGAGGCAGGGCGGAGACCCAGTACTTC.

The chain employs TRBV7-8 and TRBJ2-7; D not resolved. Trimming removed 1 base from V and 3 bases from J, with 4 bases in between. This CDR3 region has 12 residues. The germline CDR1 and CDR2 sequences are SGHVS and FQNEAQ. CDR3 bases: TGTGCCAGCAGCTTAGTCAGCTACGAGCAGTACTTC. Encoded protein: CASSLVSYEQYF.

The CDR3 bases are TGTGCCAGCCCCCCCGGACACCCTTCAAAGACCCAGTACTTC. It translates to CASPPGHPSKTQYF. This chain uses TRBV19 with TRBJ2-5; tentative D call: TRBD1 (5 bases). CDR1 is LNHDA, CDR2 SQIVND, per germline (reference sequence). With 9 bases removed from V and 6 bases from J, the gap between germline ends came to 20 bases. This CDR3 has 14 amino acids.

The chain carries TRBV11-2 and TRBJ2-7; TRBD2 is a possible D gene (6 bases). V lost 7 bases to trimming and J lost 0 bases, with 19 bases between them. Germline CDR1 and CDR2: SGHAT and FQNNGV. CDR3 length equals 16 residues. The CDR3 loop reads CASTNLGTSSSYEQYF. In nucleotides, the CDR3 is TGTGCCAGCACCAATTTGGGCACTAGCAGCTCCTACGAGCAGTACTTC.

The chain couples TRBV12-3 or TRBV12-4 to TRBJ2-3; D gene uncertain. The CDR3 consists of 12 residues. Trimming took 5 bases from V and 2 from J, leaving 5 bases between them. The CDR3, as DNA: TGTGCCAGCAGTAGGCCCACAGATACGCAGTATTTT. It translates to CASSRPTDTQYF.

J is TRBJ1-6 and V is TRBV7-2; D gene unclear. The V and J ends lost 0 bases and 15 bases respectively, with 12 bases between them. CDR1 SGHTA and CDR2 FQGNSA come from the germline V gene. The CDR3 has 13 residues. The CDR3, as DNA: TGTGCCAGCAGCTTAGCGCCACCTAGGGTCCTCCACTTT. It codes for CASSLAPPRVLHF.